This is a list of T cell receptor beta chains from one sample in a study of blood T cell repertoires in COVID-19. Produced via immunoSEQ multiplex PCR; TCRdb's table is partial and in-frame only. The data show 300,000 or so clones, nearly 90% seen once. Sample: PBMCs or T cells enriched from blood (not recorded which). The receptors stem from a woman in her twenties or thirties who had recovered from COVID-19. Each CDR3 is given with its conserved first and last residue. A D gene is named only where the DNA matches it firmly. Clone size, where shown, is once, few, many, or a class for clones that have expanded.

TRBV9,TRBD1,TRBJ2-7,once,TGTGCCAGCAGCGTAGAAATACAGGGGCCCTACGAGCAGTACTTC,CASSVEIQGPYEQYF
TRBV7-2,TRBD1,TRBJ1-2,.,TGTGCCAGCAGCCATGGGACAGGGCTAAACTATGGCTACACCTTC,CASSHGTGLNYGYTF
TRBV5-1,.,TRBJ2-3,.,TGCGCCAGCAGCTTGGGGCGGGACAGCTCAGATACGCAGTATTTT,CASSLGRDSSDTQYF
TRBV30,TRBD1,TRBJ2-5,.,TGTGCCTGGAGTGTACTCGGGGCGACAGGGACGGAGACCCAGTACTTC,CAWSVLGATGTETQYF
TRBV5-1,TRBD1,TRBJ1-1,.,TGCGCCAGCAGTTTCGGACAGGCAATGAACACTGAAGCTTTCTTT,CASSFGQAMNTEAFF
TRBV4-1,.,TRBJ1-2,.,TGCGCCAGCAGCCAAGCCAAGGACAGCAGCCTCTATGGCTACACCTTC,CASSQAKDSSLYGYTF
TRBV6-1,TRBD2,TRBJ2-3,.,TGTGCCAGCAGTGAAGCACTAGCGGTAGATACGCAGTATTTT,CASSEALAVDTQYF
TRBV6-1,.,TRBJ1-6,.,TGTGCCAGCAGTGATGGGGCCCAAAATTCACCCCTCCACTTT,CASSDGAQNSPLHF
TRBV5-6,.,TRBJ1-2,.,TGTGCCAGCACCCAGGGAGGGGGCTACACCTTC,CASTQGGGYTF
TRBV4-3,TRBD1,TRBJ2-7,.,TGCGCCAGCAGCCGGGGACAGGGAAACAACTACGAGCAGTACTTC,CASSRGQGNNYEQYF
TRBV6-2/TRBV6-3,TRBD1,TRBJ1-2,.,TGTGCCAGCAGTTACTCCTTCGGACAGGGGTGGGACTACACCTTC,CASSYSFGQGWDYTF
TRBV19,TRBD2,TRBJ2-3,.,TGTGCCAGTACCCCGTTGAGCGGGGTATCAGATACGCAGTATTTT,CASTPLSGVSDTQYF
TRBV5-1,.,TRBJ2-2,.,TGCGCCAGCAGCTCCGTTCAGGGGGGCACCGGGGAGCTGTTTTTT,CASSSVQGGTGELFF
TRBV30,.,TRBJ1-1,.,TGTGCCTGGAGTGTAGGGGGATATACTGAAGCTTTCTTT,CAWSVGGYTEAFF
TRBV6-2/TRBV6-3,.,TRBJ1-1,few,TGTGCCAGCAGTTACCCAGGGGTAGCTTTCTTT,CASSYPGVAFF
TRBV3-1/TRBV3-2,TRBD1,TRBJ2-7,many,TGTGCCAGCAGCCCCACTAACAGGGGGTCCTACGAGCAGTACTTC,CASSPTNRGSYEQYF
TRBV19,.,TRBJ2-3,.,TGTGCCAGTAGTATCAGCCCGGGCGGGGATACGCAGTATTTT,CASSISPGGDTQYF
TRBV6-5,.,TRBJ1-2,few,TGTGCCAGCAGCCCCCGGGGGGAACAAGGCTACACCTTC,CASSPRGEQGYTF
TRBV4-1,.,TRBJ1-4,once,TGCGCCAGCAGCCAAGAGTCCGGACAGCCCTTTAATGAAAAACTGTTTTTT,CASSQESGQPFNEKLFF
TRBV27,TRBD1,TRBJ2-7,.,TGTGCCAGCAGTTTTAAGGGACAGACCTCCTACGAGCAGTACTTC,CASSFKGQTSYEQYF
TRBV6-5,.,TRBJ1-1,.,TGTGCCAGCACAGGACAGCCCAACACTGAAGCTTTCTTT,CASTGQPNTEAFF
TRBV5-6,TRBD1,TRBJ1-2,.,TGTGCCAGCAACCATTGGACAGGGGGCGGCTATGGCTACACCTTC,CASNHWTGGGYGYTF
TRBV28,TRBD1,TRBJ1-5,few,TGTGCCAATGGACAGGGCTATAGCAATCAGCCCCAGCATTTT,CANGQGYSNQPQHF
TRBV5-1,.,TRBJ1-1,.,TGCGCCAGCAGCTTGGATCCCGGGAGCCTCGACGGGGCTTTCTTT,CASSLDPGSLDGAFF
TRBV30,.,TRBJ2-3,many,TGTGCCTGGAGCCCTCTAACCGATACGCAGTATTTT,CAWSPLTDTQYF
TRBV9,.,TRBJ2-4,.,TGTGCCAGCAGCGTAGAGGGGGGGCTGGCCAAAAACATTCAGTACTTC,CASSVEGGLAKNIQYF
TRBV27,.,TRBJ1-1,.,TGTGCCAGCAGCCAGGGAACTGAAGCTTTCTTT,CASSQGTEAFF
TRBV9,.,TRBJ1-2,.,TGTGCCAGCAGCGCCGGGGCTAACTATGGCTACACCTTC,CASSAGANYGYTF
TRBV28,.,TRBJ1-5,.,TGTGCCAGCACCCCACAGGCCATCCAGCCCCAGCATTTT,CASTPQAIQPQHF
TRBV30,TRBD1,TRBJ2-1,.,TGTGCCTGGAGTGGGGGACAGGGGTCCTACAATGAGCAGTTCTTC,CAWSGGQGSYNEQFF
TRBV7-7,.,TRBJ1-5,.,TGTGCTAGCAGCCCTCGAAGGGGTTCAAATCAGCCCCAGCATTTT,CASSPRRGSNQPQHF
TRBV5-1,.,TRBJ1-3,once,TGCGCCAGCTCGGTGGAGAGCTCTGGAAACACCATATATTTT,CASSVESSGNTIYF
TRBV19,.,TRBJ1-3,few,TGTGCCAGTACCCCGAGCTCTGGAAACACCATATATTTT,CASTPSSGNTIYF
TRBV6-5,.,TRBJ1-1,.,TGTGCCATCGGGGGGATCCCTGAAGCTTTCTTT,CAIGGIPEAFF
TRBV6-1,TRBD2,TRBJ2-7,.,TGTGCCAGCAGTGAAGTCGCGGGGGGGAGCTCCTACGAGCAGTACTTC,CASSEVAGGSSYEQYF
TRBV14,TRBD1,TRBJ1-3,.,TGTGCCAGCAGCCAAGACCCCGGACAGGCAGTTGGAAACACCATATATTTT,CASSQDPGQAVGNTIYF
TRBV30,.,TRBJ1-1,.,TGTGCCTGGACCCGAGGCACTGAAGCTTTCTTT,CAWTRGTEAFF
TRBV30,.,TRBJ1-1,.,TGTGCCTGGACCGGACCCCGGGGAACGAACACTGAAGCTTTCTTT,CAWTGPRGTNTEAFF
TRBV18,TRBD1,TRBJ2-2,once,TGTGCCAGCTCACCACGTGGGACAGGGGCAAACACCGGGGAGCTGTTTTTT,CASSPRGTGANTGELFF
TRBV19,.,TRBJ1-1,.,TGTGCCAGTAAGGTGCAGGTTGCTGGGAACACTGAAGCTTTCTTT,CASKVQVAGNTEAFF
TRBV13,TRBD2,TRBJ2-1,.,TGTGCCAGCAGGCGAGCGGGGGCCGACTTGGAGCAGTTCTTC,CASRRAGADLEQFF
TRBV7-9,TRBD1,TRBJ2-2,.,TGTGCCAGCAGCTTAGCCGGGACAGGGGGCAGGACCGGGGAGCTGTTTTTT,CASSLAGTGGRTGELFF
TRBV13,.,TRBJ2-3,.,TGTGCCAGCAGCTTAGGCCTCTACACAGATACGCAGTATTTT,CASSLGLYTDTQYF
TRBV14,TRBD1,TRBJ2-3,.,TGTGCCAGCAGCCCACCCTCCTGGGACAGGATCACAGATACGCAGTATTTT,CASSPPSWDRITDTQYF
TRBV29-1,.,TRBJ2-1,.,.,CSVAGLSAALIISEGSSYNEQFF
TRBV2,TRBD1,TRBJ2-7,.,TGTGCCAGCAGCGGACAGGGACCCTCCTACGAGCAGTACTTC,CASSGQGPSYEQYF
TRBV19,.,TRBJ1-6,.,TGTGCCAGCCGGAAAACCGGAGACCTCCACTTT,CASRKTGDLHF
TRBV2,.,TRBJ2-7,.,TGTGCCAGCAGGGAAGGGGCTAGCGCTACCTACGAGCAGTACTTC,CASREGASATYEQYF
TRBV12-3/TRBV12-4,.,TRBJ1-2,.,TGTGCCAGCAGCCCCGACAGGAACTATGGCTACACCTTC,CASSPDRNYGYTF
TRBV19,.,TRBJ2-5,.,TGTGCCAGTAACCCGCGGGCGGGGTCTCGGGAGACCCAGTACTTC,CASNPRAGSRETQYF
TRBV5-5,.,TRBJ2-2,.,TGTGCCAGCAGCTTGATTGGACAGAACACCGGGGAGCTGTTTTTT,CASSLIGQNTGELFF
TRBV7-3,.,TRBJ2-2,.,TGTGCCAGCAGCTCCCATCAGAACACCGGGGAGCTGTTTTTT,CASSSHQNTGELFF
TRBV19,.,TRBJ1-1,.,TGTGCCAGTGGGAAGGGGCAGGGTACGTGGAGCACTGAAGCTTTCTTT,CASGKGQGTWSTEAFF
TRBV7-9,TRBD1,TRBJ1-3,.,TGTGCCAGCAGCATCAACACAGTGGGACAGCACTACAGGGGCTCTGGAAACACCATATATTTT,CASSINTVGQHYRGSGNTIYF
TRBV19,TRBD1,TRBJ2-2,few,TGTGCCAGTAGTGGGGCCCCAGGGACAGGGCGAGGAGGGGAGCTGTTTTTT,CASSGAPGTGRGGELFF